A single T cell receptor beta chain is shown here with its context. At one boundary the junction diverges from the germline segment, which might be a read error. These data come from a study of memory CD8 T cells in hepatitis C reinfection. Study in general: Late or post reinfection samples were taken 12 to 24 weeks after detection.

The germline V gene has CDR1 SSHAT and CDR2 FNYEAQ (reference sequence). The CDR3 loop spans 15 amino acids. Time point here: late/post reinfection, 12 to 24 weeks after detection. No in vitro expansion preceded TCR sequencing of the sorted cells. Donors were people who inject drugs in the Montreal HEPCO cohort. At all three reinfection time points, viable CD3+ CD8+ CD45RO- cells from a couple of donors served as controls. The data were produced by immunoSEQ multiplex PCR, yet TCRdb's version contains in-frame clones alone and is incomplete. The sample holds about 50,000 clones, about 91% seen once. The specimen sequenced was naive CD8+ T cells sorted from blood. The chain links TRBV7-7 to TRBJ2-5, with 8 bases aligning to TRBD1. This clonotype was obtained from a man younger than 35 with hepatitis C virus infection. The CDR3 protein is CASSLLDRDQETQYF. The CDR3 DNA follows: TGTGCTAGCAGCTTACTGGACAGGGACCAAGAGACCCAGTACTTC. The variable domain in full, completed from reference TRBV7-7 and TRBJ2-5, reads GAGVSQSPRYKVTKRGQDVTLRCDPISSHATLYWYQQALGQGPEFLTYFNYEAQPDKSGLPSDRFSAERPEGSISTLTIQRTEQRDSAMYRCASSLLDRDQETQYFGPGTRLLVL.